The 14 T cell receptor beta chains presented below share a single source sample, sequenced in a study of CD8 T cells in Susac syndrome. RNA amounts of roughly 0.45 to 1 ug underwent reverse transcription with random hexamers. TCRdb independently ran MiXCR on the immunoSEQ multiplex PCR reads; one entry per CDR3 protein. The top ten clones hold under 0.095% of a sample with 100,000 to 150,000 distinct CDR3 sequences, about 95% of them seen once. The specimen sequenced was CD4+ T cells from PBMCs. These receptors originate from a human donor in good health.

The chain joins TRBV10-2 to TRBJ1-1; 10 positions match TRBD1. V dropped 5 bases and J dropped 4; count of bases not matched to a gene: 4. CDR1 is WSHSY and CDR2 is SAAADI in the germline V gene. The CDR3 is 14 residues long. The CDR3 region is CASSRTGGSTEAFF. CDR3 nucleotides: TGCGCCAGCAGTAGGACAGGGGGGAGCACTGAAGCTTTCTTT.

The genes are TRBV19 and TRBJ2-7; 9 bases map to TRBD1. The CDR3 length is 14 residues. Trimming took 6 bases from V and 4 from J; bases not matched to a gene: 7. The germline V gene has CDR1 LNHDA and CDR2 SQIVND (reference sequence). CDR3 residues: CASRLGQGVYEQYF. The CDR3 DNA reads TGTGCCAGTAGGCTGGGACAGGGTGTTTACGAGCAGTACTTC. The entire variable domain, with the rest obtained from reference TRBV19 and TRBJ2-7, is as follows: DGGITQSPKYLFRKEGQNVTLSCEQNLNHDAMYWYRQDPGQGLRLIYYSQIVNDFQKGDIAEGYSVSREKKESFPLTVTSAQKNPTAFYLCASRLGQGVYEQYFGPGTRLTVT.

This chain links TRBV18 with TRBJ2-5, with D possibly being TRBD2 (5 bases). Trimming stripped 3 bases from V and 1 base from J, with 15 bases between. The CDR3 contains 16 residues. Germline V gene lookup returns CDR1 KGHSH and CDR2 LQKENI. CDR3 in DNA: TGTGCCAGCTCACCCCGATCAGGAGAGGGCCAAGAGACCCAGTACTTC. It specifies CASSPRSGEGQETQYF. The variable domain in full, with the rest retrieved from reference TRBV18 and TRBJ2-5, is NAGVMQNPRHLVRRRGQEARLRCSPMKGHSHVYWYRQLPEEGLKFMVYLQKENIIDESGMPKERFSAEFPKEGPSILRIQQVVRGDSAAYFCASSPRSGEGQETQYFGPGTRLLVL.

This clonotype has only one observation. The chain joins TRBV7-9 to TRBJ2-6, with TRBD1 matching 10 bases. In germline, CDR1 is SEHNR, CDR2 FQNEAQ (reference sequence). This CDR3 has 18 residues. Trimming at V came to 5 bases and at J to 4 bases, leaving 11 bases not matched to a gene. CDR3 sequence: CASSDHSGTGDGANVLTF. The DNA for the CDR3 is TGTGCCAGCAGCGACCACTCCGGGACAGGGGACGGGGCCAACGTCCTGACTTTC. Combining the CDR3 with reference TRBV7-9 and TRBJ2-6 gives the whole variable domain DTGVSQNPRHKITKRGQNVTFRCDPISEHNRLYWYRQTLGQGPEFLTYFQNEAQLEKSRLLSDRFSAERPKGSFSTLEIQRTEQGDSAMYLCASSDHSGTGDGANVLTFGAGSRLTVL.

This clonotype appeared a single time. The V call is TRBV5-1, the J call TRBJ1-5, with D unresolved. Looked up from germline, CDR1 is SGHRS and CDR2 is YFSETQ. CDR3 length: 15 residues. The V and J ends lost 1 base and 6 bases respectively, with 14 bases between them. The CDR3 DNA sequence: TGCGCCAGCAGCTTGTTTGGTCCGGAGAGTCAGCCCCAGCATTTT. Translating it yields CASSLFGPESQPQHF.

The chain uses TRBV4-3 and TRBJ2-1; 12 bases align to TRBD2. The CDR3 is 16 amino acids. The germline V gene has CDR1 LGHNA and CDR2 YSLEER. With V trimmed by 4 bases and J by 5 bases, 6 bases remained unmatched. Here the CDR3 reads CASSPRLAGDHNEQFF. The DNA for the CDR3 is TGCGCCAGCAGCCCGAGACTAGCGGGAGACCACAATGAGCAGTTCTTC.

The J gene is TRBJ1-4, the V gene TRBV19; 7 nucleotides match TRBD1. The CDR3 totals 17 residues. With V trimmed by 4 bases and J by 8 bases, 16 bases remained unmatched. Germline values: CDR1 LNHDA, CDR2 SQIVND (reference sequence). The CDR3 sequence is CASSTWGSRTGNEKLFF. DNA of the CDR3: TGTGCCAGTAGTACTTGGGGGTCGCGGACAGGTAACGAAAAACTGTTTTTT.

This chain links TRBV7-9 with TRBJ1-1; 10 nucleotides match TRBD1. Trimming cost V 10 bases and J 0 bases; bases outside gene matches: 8. The germline gives CDR1 SEHNR, CDR2 FQNEAQ (reference sequence). This CDR3 has 15 amino acids. CDR3 amino acids: CATRTGGGMNTEAFF. The CDR3 DNA reads as TGTGCCACCCGGACAGGGGGTGGGATGAACACTGAAGCTTTCTTT.

This clonotype was found once. V is TRBV20-1 and J is TRBJ2-7, with a possible D match to TRBD2 (5 bases). Per germline, CDR1 DFQATT and CDR2 SNEGSKA (reference sequence). V was cut by 6 bases and J by 3 bases, with 15 bases left in between. The CDR3 is made up of 13 amino acids. CDR3 coding DNA: TGCAGTGCGCCCGGCCCTACTAGCTACGAGCAGTACTTC. This encodes CSAPGPTSYEQYF.

This clonotype was seen just once. The V call is TRBV2, the J call TRBJ2-7; 8 bases map to TRBD1. V shed 3 bases, J shed 5 bases, and the junction held 3 bases outside the gene matches. Germline V gene lookup returns CDR1 SNHLY and CDR2 FYNNEI. The CDR3 extends over 13 amino acids. Written as DNA, the CDR3 is TGTGCCAGCAGTGAGACAGGGGACGACGAGCAGTACTTC. It encodes CASSETGDDEQYF.

The CDR3 reads CASCRREAPYEQYF. CDR3 DNA: TGTGCCAGCTGCAGGCGGGAGGCCCCTTACGAGCAGTACTTC. V is TRBV25-1 and J is TRBJ2-7, with 8 bases lining up with TRBD2. CDR1 and CDR2 from the germline V gene are MGHDK and SYGVNS. Trimming cost V 8 bases and J 4 bases; bases outside gene matches: 10. The CDR3 covers 14 residues.

This chain joins TRBV7-9 and TRBJ1-2, with D hard to call. V dropped 5 bases and J dropped 1 base, with 11 bases sitting between them. Germline assignment: CDR1 SEHNR and CDR2 FQNEAQ (reference sequence). The CDR3 runs to 14 residues. CDR3 nucleotides: TGTGCCAGCAGCCCGGACGGATTTAACTATGGCTACACCTTC. Encoded protein: CASSPDGFNYGYTF. Using reference TRBV7-9 and TRBJ1-2 for the parts outside the CDR3, the full variable domain is DTGVSQNPRHKITKRGQNVTFRCDPISEHNRLYWYRQTLGQGPEFLTYFQNEAQLEKSRLLSDRFSAERPKGSFSTLEIQRTEQGDSAMYLCASSPDGFNYGYTFGSGTRLTVV.

This chain connects TRBV4-3 to TRBJ2-2; D unclear. Looked up from germline, CDR1 is LGHNA and CDR2 is YSLEER. There are 16 residues in the CDR3. The V end was cut by 0 bases, the J end by 4 bases, with 12 bases between. CDR3 sequence reads: CASSQERLVATGELFF. The CDR3 DNA sequence: TGCGCCAGCAGCCAAGAGCGGCTAGTCGCCACCGGGGAGCTGTTTTTT.

The V gene is TRBV7-2, the J gene TRBJ2-5, with a tentative D call TRBD1 (6 bases). Trimming stripped 5 bases from V and 4 bases from J, with 17 bases between. CDR3 length: 15 residues. CDR1 is SGHTA, CDR2 FQGNSA, per germline. The CDR3 sequence is CASSPLRTAGETQYF. The CDR3 nucleotides are TGTGCCAGCAGCCCGTTACGGACAGCTGGAGAGACCCAGTACTTC.